This is a list of T cell receptor beta chains from one sample in a study of CD8 T cells in Susac syndrome. MiXCR was run by TCRdb on the immunoSEQ multiplex PCR reads, yielding one entry per CDR3 protein. The table has around 300,000 distinct CDR3 sequences, roughly 85% seen once. The sequencing input was CD8+ T cells from PBMCs. These receptors all stem from a human donor with multiple sclerosis. The CDR3 runs from the conserved cysteine through the conserved F or W. The D gene is left open where the match is weak. Only some rows state a clone size, as once, few, many or a class for expanded clones.

size,J,V,D,DNA,CDR3
NA,TRBJ2-7,TRBV7-7,TRBD1,TGTGCCAGCAGCTTAAGAGACAGGGACTTC,CASSLRDRDF
NA,TRBJ2-7,TRBV28,NA,TGTGCCAGCAGTGTATGGGGGACAAGTTACGAGCAGTACTTC,CASSVWGTSYEQYF
NA,TRBJ2-2,TRBV7-4,NA,TGTGCCAGCAGCTCTCCCTCGGTCTCAGGGAACACCGGGGAGCTGTTTTTT,CASSSPSVSGNTGELFF
NA,TRBJ2-7,TRBV18,NA,TGTGCCAGCTCACCACCGGGAGGCCTATACGAGCAGTACTTC,CASSPPGGLYEQYF
NA,TRBJ2-1,TRBV29-1,NA,TGCAGCGTTGAAGATCCCGGCTGGGCTGCCAGATGGGCAAGCTCCTACAATGAGCAGTTCTTC,CSVEDPGWAARWASSYNEQFF
NA,TRBJ2-7,TRBV19,NA,TGTGCCACCAGCCGGGGAAACGAGCAGTACTTC,CATSRGNEQYF
NA,TRBJ1-1,TRBV2,NA,TGTGCCAGCAGTGATCCGGAGTTCACTGAAGCTTTCTTT,CASSDPEFTEAFF
NA,TRBJ2-4,TRBV28,NA,TGTGCCAGCAGTTTATTAATAGGCGACAAAAACATTCAGTACTTC,CASSLLIGDKNIQYF
NA,TRBJ2-5,TRBV6-1,NA,TGTGCCAGCAGTTACGGCATAGCGGAGCAAGAGACCCAGTACTTC,CASSYGIAEQETQYF
NA,TRBJ2-7,TRBV29-1,NA,TGCAGCGTGACGAGTCGCGGGGAGCAGTACTTC,CSVTSRGEQYF
NA,TRBJ1-1,TRBV19,NA,TGTGCCAGTAGTTTCGGACTGCACACTGAAGCTTTCTTT,CASSFGLHTEAFF
few,TRBJ1-5,TRBV6-2/TRBV6-3,NA,TGTGCCAGCAGTTACGGGCGGAGCAATCAGCCCCAGCATTTT,CASSYGRSNQPQHF
NA,TRBJ2-1,TRBV25-1,TRBD2,TGTGCCAGCAGTGGACGGGAGGGGGAAAATGAGCAGTTCTTC,CASSGREGENEQFF
NA,TRBJ2-1,TRBV4-3,NA,TGCGCCAGCAGCCAACTTACGAACGGGGGTCAGGCGCAGTTCTTC,CASSQLTNGGQAQFF
NA,TRBJ1-1,TRBV12-3/TRBV12-4,NA,TGTGCCAGCTCCGAGAGTCTCTACACTGAAGCTTTCTTT,CASSESLYTEAFF
NA,TRBJ1-5,TRBV27,NA,TGTGCCAGCGGCCAGGGGTATAGCAATCAGCCCCAGCATTTT,CASGQGYSNQPQHF
NA,TRBJ2-7,TRBV6-1,TRBD2,TGTGCCAGCAGTGCCGGGGCTAGCGGGACTGGTGAGCAGTACTTC,CASSAGASGTGEQYF
NA,TRBJ2-1,TRBV6-2/TRBV6-3,NA,TGTGCCAGCAACCATCCGGGCGGTGAGCAGTTCTTC,CASNHPGGEQFF
NA,TRBJ2-2,TRBV28,NA,TGTGCCAGCAGTTTTTTTGAAGGGCAGAGGAACACCGGGGAGCTGTTTTTT,CASSFFEGQRNTGELFF
NA,TRBJ2-7,TRBV6-2/TRBV6-3,TRBD2,TGTGCCAGCAGTTATAAAGCGGGGGCCTACGAGCAGTACTTC,CASSYKAGAYEQYF
NA,TRBJ2-1,TRBV6-5,NA,TGTGCCAGCAGTTACTCGCAAGGATCCTACAATGAGCAGTTCTTC,CASSYSQGSYNEQFF
NA,TRBJ2-1,TRBV2,NA,TGTGCCAGCAGTGGGGGTTGGTTATGGGGGACCTACAATGAGCAGTTCTTC,CASSGGWLWGTYNEQFF
NA,TRBJ2-1,TRBV7-2,NA,TGTGCCAGCAGCACCCTTCTAGGATATGAGCAGTTCTTC,CASSTLLGYEQFF
NA,TRBJ1-3,TRBV28,NA,TGTGCCAGCAGTCCCGAGACAGTGCGCGGAAACACCATATATTTT,CASSPETVRGNTIYF
NA,TRBJ2-3,TRBV7-6,NA,TGTGCCAGCAGCTTAGCAGGACCCAGCACAGATACGCAGTATTTT,CASSLAGPSTDTQYF
NA,TRBJ2-7,TRBV11-2,TRBD1,TGTGCCAGCAGCCCGACAGGGCTCTACGAGCAGTACTTC,CASSPTGLYEQYF
NA,TRBJ2-3,TRBV2,TRBD2,TGTGCCAGCAGTGAAACAAGGCTAGCGGGGAGCACAGATACGCAGTATTTT,CASSETRLAGSTDTQYF
NA,TRBJ2-1,TRBV28,TRBD2,TGTGCCAGCGCCGGGACTAACTACAATGAGCAGTTCTTC,CASAGTNYNEQFF
few,TRBJ1-2,TRBV28,TRBD1,TGTGCCAGCAGTCCGCGCGGCGGGGACAGTTCCTATGGCTACACCTTC,CASSPRGGDSSYGYTF
once,TRBJ2-7,TRBV2,NA,TGTGCCAGCCACTCCAGCGTCTCCTACGAGCAGTACTTC,CASHSSVSYEQYF
NA,TRBJ2-1,TRBV4-1,TRBD2,TGCGCCAGCAGCCAAGAGACGGGCGGGAGGGTCGGTGAGCAGTTCTTC,CASSQETGGRVGEQFF
NA,TRBJ2-2,TRBV30,NA,TGTGCCTGGAGGGAGTTGAACACCGGGGAGCTGTTTTTT,CAWRELNTGELFF
NA,TRBJ2-7,TRBV7-9,NA,TGTGCCAGCAGCACGTCCACTAGTCACGAGCAGTACTTC,CASSTSTSHEQYF
NA,TRBJ1-2,TRBV15,NA,TGTGCCACCAGCGAAGGACAATCTCCGGGGCACTATGGCTACACCTTC,CATSEGQSPGHYGYTF
NA,TRBJ2-7,TRBV7-6,NA,TGTGCCAGCAGCCCTTCAGGCCGGCGGGACGGCTACGAGCAGTACTTC,CASSPSGRRDGYEQYF
NA,TRBJ2-7,TRBV9,NA,TGTGCCAGCAGCGCGGCGGCTAGCGTTGCCTACGAGCAGTACTTC,CASSAAASVAYEQYF
NA,TRBJ1-1,TRBV28,NA,TGTGCCAGCAGTTTAACAGGATCTTCATCTACAGCTTTCTTT,CASSLTGSSSTAFF
NA,TRBJ2-3,TRBV5-6,NA,TGTGCCAGCAGCTTGGGATCTCAAGGTCGAGGAGATACGCAGTATTTT,CASSLGSQGRGDTQYF
NA,TRBJ2-7,TRBV14,TRBD2,TGTGCCAGCAGCCAAGAAGTGTTCTTTCCGCTAGCGGACTACAACTACGAGCAGTACTTC,CASSQEVFFPLADYNYEQYF
NA,TRBJ1-1,TRBV4-3,NA,TGCGCCAGCAGCCAAGACGTCGAAGGTTTGGTACAGAACACTGAAGCTTTCTTT,CASSQDVEGLVQNTEAFF
NA,TRBJ2-6,TRBV5-4,TRBD1,TGTGCCAGCAGCCCGGACAGGGGCTCTGGGGCCAACGTCCTGACTTTC,CASSPDRGSGANVLTF
NA,TRBJ1-1,TRBV27,NA,TGTGCCAGCAGTTTATTTGGTTCTGAAGCTTTCTTT,CASSLFGSEAFF
NA,TRBJ1-1,TRBV4-3,NA,TGCGCCAGCAGCCAAGATAATGGGTGGGCAGTAGCTTTCTTT,CASSQDNGWAVAFF
once,TRBJ1-2,TRBV2,TRBD1,TGTGCCAGCAGTGGCCGCGACAGGGATAGGAGTGGCTACACCTTC,CASSGRDRDRSGYTF
NA,TRBJ2-3,TRBV6-6,NA,TGTGCCACCACGGATGTCACAGATACGCAGTATTTT,CATTDVTDTQYF
NA,TRBJ1-1,TRBV30,NA,TGTGCCTGGAGACAGGGTCAAGAAGCTTTCTTT,CAWRQGQEAFF